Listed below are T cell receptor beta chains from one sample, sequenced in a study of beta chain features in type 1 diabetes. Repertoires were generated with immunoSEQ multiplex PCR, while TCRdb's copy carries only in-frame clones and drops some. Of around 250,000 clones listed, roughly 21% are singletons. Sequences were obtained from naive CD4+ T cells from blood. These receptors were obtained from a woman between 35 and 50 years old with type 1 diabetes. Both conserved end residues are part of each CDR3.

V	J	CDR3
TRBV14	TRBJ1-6	CASSHPYGGLHF
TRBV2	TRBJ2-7	CASSGQGYEQYF
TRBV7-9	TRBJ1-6	CASAGRDSPLHF
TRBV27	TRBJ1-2	CASRNRLNYGYTF
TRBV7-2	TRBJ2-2	CASSPPTSLWELFF
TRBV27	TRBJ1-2	CASSRDRSYGYTF
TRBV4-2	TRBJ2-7	CASSQVVDTGEGEQYF
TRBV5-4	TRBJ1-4	CASSSPGQGSEKLFF
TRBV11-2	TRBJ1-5	CASSPTGEQPQHF
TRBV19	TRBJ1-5	CASSMGEGSQPQHF
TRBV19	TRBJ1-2	CASSPDRNGYTF
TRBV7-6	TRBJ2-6	CASSLWESGANVLTF
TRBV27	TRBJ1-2	CASSYRVRDGYTF
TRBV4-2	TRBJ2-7	CASSQGTDYYEQYF
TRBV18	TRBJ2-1	CASSPAGLASNEQFF
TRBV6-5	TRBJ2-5	CASSYGLAAETQYF
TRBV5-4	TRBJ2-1	CAGGGASAYNEQFF
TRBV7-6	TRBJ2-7	CASSLASGSFEQYF
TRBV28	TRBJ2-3	CASSSTRDSDTQYF
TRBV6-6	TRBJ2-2	CASSYGTPNTGELFF
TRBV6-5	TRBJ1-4	CASSYSWRGDEKLFF
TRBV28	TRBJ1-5	CASNSESRGDQPQHF
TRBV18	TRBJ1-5	CASSPPESGGNQPQHF
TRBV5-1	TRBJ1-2	CASSLITVNYGYTF
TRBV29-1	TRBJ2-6	CSVEDQAGAGANVLTF
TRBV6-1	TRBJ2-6	CASTETGFSGANVLTF
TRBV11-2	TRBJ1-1	CASSLGVGGQDEAFF